These T cell receptor beta chains were read from a single sample in a study of blood T cells in healthy people across ages. Each CDR3 protein gets one entry after TCRdb re-called the 5' RACE reads with MiXCR. The profile shows 750,000 to 950,000 distinct CDR3 sequences, 25% to 30% of them singletons. This sample was shared with a second study, whose subject was T cells of mothers and their children.

Sequences were obtained from blood. All receptors come from a middle-aged woman in good health. Both conserved end residues are part of each CDR3. Fields, in order: clone size, V gene, J gene, D gene, CDR3 protein, CDR3 DNA. A D gene is named only where the DNA matches it firmly. Not all rows give a size; the values are once, few, many and, for expanded clones, a class.

>few|TRBV5-5|TRBJ1-6|TRBD1
CASSFDRGLVSPLHF
TGTGCCAGCAGCTTCGACAGGGGGCTTGTTTCACCCCTCCACTTT
>few|TRBV20-1|TRBJ1-4|.
CSATDGDGLFF
TGCAGTGCTACGGACGGGGACGGACTGTTTTTT
>.|TRBV4-2|TRBJ2-2|.
CASSQEQAHANTGELFF
TGTGCCAGCAGCCAGGAACAGGCCCACGCGAACACCGGGGAGCTGTTTTTT
>.|TRBV5-6|TRBJ2-3|TRBD1
CASSRKQGAPPGTQYF
TGTGCCAGCAGCCGCAAACAGGGGGCGCCCCCTGGTACGCAGTATTTT
>.|TRBV7-2|TRBJ2-4|.
CASSAEIAKNIQYF
TGTGCCAGCAGCGCTGAGATAGCCAAAAACATTCAGTACTTC
>few|TRBV14|TRBJ2-1|.
CASSQEWGGAWVDNEQFF
TGTGCCAGCAGCCAGGAATGGGGGGGGGCCTGGGTCGACAATGAGCAGTTCTTC
>once|TRBV5-1|TRBJ2-3|TRBD2
CASSSRTSGRTPTQYF
TGCGCCAGCAGCTCCCGGACTAGCGGGCGGACCCCTACGCAGTATTTT
>.|TRBV28|TRBJ2-1|TRBD2
CASSLLGLAGGSYNEQFF
TGTGCCAGCAGTTTATTGGGACTAGCGGGGGGCTCCTACAATGAGCAGTTCTTC
>many|TRBV7-8|TRBJ2-1|TRBD1
CASSPVTQGALFF
TGTGCCAGCAGCCCCGTGACACAGGGGGCGTTGTTCTTC
>few|TRBV15|TRBJ2-5|.
CATSRDYTDGETQYF
TGTGCCACCAGCAGAGATTACACGGATGGAGAGACCCAGTACTTC
>.|TRBV5-6|TRBJ2-1|.
CASSLERGRLYNEQFF
TGTGCCAGCAGCTTGGAAAGGGGACGGTTATACAATGAGCAGTTCTTC
>.|TRBV19|TRBJ1-5|.
CASSSEWSNQPQHF
TGTGCCAGTAGTTCTGAGTGGAGCAATCAGCCCCAGCATTTT
>.|TRBV6-5|TRBJ2-4|TRBD2
CASSQGLAGEGQYF
TGTGCCAGCAGTCAGGGACTAGCGGGAGAGGGGCAGTACTTC